The 30 T cell receptor beta chains presented below share a single source sample, sequenced in a study of T cells in Graves' hyperthyroidism and ophthalmopathy. Amplified TCR beta CDR3 regions came from RNA transcripts. First-round RT-PCR targeting the TCR CDR3 was performed with the HTBI primer set. TCRdb reprocessed the multiplex PCR reads with MiXCR, giving one entry per CDR3 protein. The table records fewer than 750,000 distinct CDR3 sequences, roughly 14% of them present only once. The material sequenced was blood. These receptors originate from a middle-aged woman with Graves' ophthalmopathy.

The chain uses TRBV19 and TRBJ2-6; D not certain. Germline V CDR1 and CDR2: LNHDA, SQIVND (reference sequence). There are 16 residues in the CDR3. Deletions cut 7 bases from V and 0 bases from J, with 13 bases between. Here the CDR3 DNA reads TGTGCCAGTAAATCCCACACTCCCTCTGGGGCCAACGTCCTGACTTTC. Amino acid sequence: CASKSHTPSGANVLTF. Using reference TRBV19 and TRBJ2-6 for the parts outside the CDR3, the full variable domain is DGGITQSPKYLFRKEGQNVTLSCEQNLNHDAMYWYRQDPGQGLRLIYYSQIVNDFQKGDIAEGYSVSREKKESFPLTVTSAQKNPTAFYLCASKSHTPSGANVLTFGAGSRLTVL.

The table lists this clonotype with a few counts. This sequence joins TRBV18 and TRBJ1-1; tentatively, D is TRBD1 (6 bases). The CDR3 is 16 amino acids. Germline values: CDR1 KGHSH, CDR2 LQKENI. Trimming removed 3 bases at V and 5 bases at J, with 19 bases between. The CDR3 region is CASSPLPTGMRTEAFF. The CDR3 DNA follows: TGTGCCAGCTCACCTCTACCCACAGGGATGCGGACTGAAGCTTTCTTT.

This clonotype was observed many times. The chain is built from TRBV7-2 and TRBJ2-7; TRBD2 matches 8 bases. Trimming took 2 bases from V and 3 from J; bases not matched to a gene: 6. Per the germline V gene, CDR1 is SGHTA and CDR2 is FQGNSA. This CDR3 comprises 15 residues. The CDR3 coding sequence is TGTGCCAGCAGCTTATCAGCGGGAGAAGTCTACGAGCAGTACTTC. Protein: CASSLSAGEVYEQYF.

This chain uses TRBV28 with TRBJ2-7, with D maybe TRBD1 (6 bases). The ends were cut back, 6 bases at V and 6 bases at J, with 9 bases in the middle. The germline V gene encodes CDR1 MDHEN and CDR2 SYDVKM. The CDR3 runs to 11 residues. The CDR3 is CASRIQGEQYF. The CDR3, as DNA: TGTGCCAGCAGGATACAGGGCGAGCAGTACTTC.

Ten or more counts support this clonotype. The V and J genes are TRBV28 and TRBJ1-2; tentatively, D is TRBD1 (6 bases). Germline CDR1 is MDHEN and CDR2 is SYDVKM. The length of the CDR3 is 14 residues. Trimming removed 3 bases from V and 5 bases from J, with 13 bases in between. CDR3 protein: CASSFAPTGYGYTF. The CDR3 nucleotides read TGTGCCAGCAGTTTTGCCCCGACAGGTTATGGCTACACCTTC.

This clonotype was observed at least ten times. CDR3 nucleotides: TGTGCCACCAGTGATCCAGGGGGTGGCGAGACCCAGTACTTC. Translating it yields CATSDPGGGETQYF. This chain joins TRBV24-1 and TRBJ2-5; 7 bases fit TRBD1. Per the germline V gene, CDR1 is KGHDR and CDR2 is SFDVKD. Germline trimming cut 3 bases from V and 5 bases from J; bases unmatched to any gene: 5. The CDR3 runs to 14 residues.

This clonotype came up many times. V usage is TRBV28 and J usage is TRBJ2-4, with D possibly being TRBD1 or TRBD2 (5 bases each). Trimming stripped 6 bases from V and 0 bases from J, with 18 bases between. Germline assignment: CDR1 MDHEN and CDR2 SYDVKM. CDR3 length equals 17 residues. CDR3 loop: CASSPPSGAGAKNIQYF. The CDR3 DNA reads as TGTGCCAGCAGCCCGCCTTCCGGGGCAGGAGCCAAAAACATTCAGTACTTC.

This clonotype was recorded at least ten times. This rearrangement joins TRBV27 to TRBJ2-7, with TRBD2 identical over 12 bases. CDR1 is MNHEY and CDR2 is SMNVEV in the germline V gene (reference sequence). Germline trimming cut 3 bases from V and 4 bases from J; bases unmatched to any gene: 7. The CDR3 has 16 residues. CDR3 sequence reads: CASSFGDGLAGYEQYF. The CDR3 DNA is TGTGCCAGCAGTTTTGGGGACGGACTAGCGGGATACGAGCAGTACTTC.

The table lists this clonotype with many counts. The V call is TRBV7-7, the J call TRBJ1-1; the D is unclear. The CDR3 extends over 13 amino acids. Germline assignment: CDR1 SSHAT and CDR2 FNYEAQ (reference sequence). This chain's CDR3 is CASSALLGTEAFF. CDR3 nucleotide sequence: TGTGCTAGCTCAGCTCTTCTCGGCACTGAAGCTTTCTTT.

This rearrangement joins TRBV7-2 to TRBJ1-2; 8 bases align to TRBD1. The V and J ends lost 0 bases and 7 bases, in that order; junction bases with no gene match: 7. The CDR3 is 15 residues long. Germline V lookup: CDR1 SGHTA, CDR2 FQGNSA. CDR3 DNA: TGTGCCAGCAGCTTAGCGGGTTTTGACAGGGGTGGCTACACCTTC. Encoded protein: CASSLAGFDRGGYTF.

This clonotype was counted ten times or more. This chain joins TRBV11-2 and TRBJ2-5; D ambiguous. CDR3 size: 14 residues. The germline V gene has CDR1 SGHAT and CDR2 FQNNGV. V lost 4 bases to trimming and J lost 5 bases, with 14 bases between them. The CDR3 is CASSSTLERETQYF. Written as DNA, the CDR3 is TGTGCCAGCAGCTCAACTCTAGAGAGGGAGACCCAGTACTTC.

This clonotype has at least ten counts. The V and J genes are TRBV19 and TRBJ1-1, with D perhaps TRBD1 (5 bases). CDR1 is LNHDA and CDR2 is SQIVND in the germline V gene (reference sequence). The CDR3 consists of 13 residues. V lost 3 bases to trimming and J lost 5 bases, with 10 bases between them. This CDR3 reads CASSIAGVTEAFF. The CDR3 DNA reads TGTGCCAGTAGTATTGCGGGGGTGACTGAAGCTTTCTTT.

This clonotype was counted at least ten times. This sequence joins TRBV6-1 and TRBJ1-6; D is possibly TRBD1 (6 bases). Germline loops: CDR1 MNHNS, CDR2 SASEGT. Between the trimmed V and J ends, which lost 5 bases and 8 bases, there was a span of 13 bases. The CDR3 length is 14 residues. CDR3 sequence: CASSRQGPDSPLHF. CDR3 DNA: TGTGCCAGCAGTAGGCAGGGGCCGGATTCACCCCTCCACTTT.

This clonotype was detected ten times or more. This rearrangement joins TRBV7-9 to TRBJ1-5; unclear D gene. Germline V gene sequence: CDR1 SEHNR, CDR2 FQNEAQ (reference sequence). Trimming left V 4 bases short and J 3 bases short, with 7 bases between. The CDR3 spans 13 residues. The CDR3 bases are TGTGCCAGCAGCTGGGAGGCCAATCAGCCCCAGCATTTT. It is translated as CASSWEANQPQHF.

This clonotype was picked up many times. The chain combines TRBV6-2 or TRBV6-3 with TRBJ1-2, with 8 bases aligning to TRBD1. The CDR3 spans 13 residues. The trim removed 2 bases at V and 9 bases at J, leaving 5 bases unmatched. The germline CDR1 and CDR2 sequences are MNHEY and SVGEGT. The CDR3 coding sequence is TGTGCCAGCAGTTACACCGGACAGGGAAGCTACACCTTC. As protein: CASSYTGQGSYTF.

In this sample, this clonotype turned up many times. The chain couples TRBV5-1 to TRBJ2-7; a weak D match, TRBD2 (5 bases). The V gene's germline CDR1 is SGHRS and CDR2 YFSETQ. Trimming took 4 bases from V and 1 from J, leaving 15 bases between them. The CDR3 consists of 15 residues. CDR3 sequence (DNA): TGCGCCAGCAGCCCTTTCGGACTGGATTCCTACGAGCAGTACTTC. Translation: CASSPFGLDSYEQYF. Drawing the rest from reference TRBV5-1 and TRBJ2-7, the complete variable domain is KAGVTQTPRYLIKTRGQQVTLSCSPISGHRSVSWYQQTPGQGLQFLFEYFSETQRNKGNFPGRFSGRQFSNSRSEMNVSTLELGDSALYLCASSPFGLDSYEQYFGPGTRLTVT.

There are a few counts of this clonotype. The J gene is TRBJ1-2, the V gene TRBV3-1; D not resolved. CDR1 and CDR2 (germline): LGHDT, YNNKEL (reference sequence). V lost 3 bases and J lost 3, with 14 bases in between. This CDR3 is built from 15 residues. CDR3: CASSHNVNEDYGYTF. In DNA form, the CDR3 reads TGTGCCAGCAGCCACAACGTTAACGAAGACTATGGCTACACCTTC.

The chain recombines TRBV5-1 with TRBJ2-5; 13 bases map to TRBD2. The CDR3 loop spans 16 amino acids. Germline V gives CDR1 SGHRS, CDR2 YFSETQ. Trimming removed 2 bases from V and 2 bases from J; junction bases left unmatched: 3. The CDR3 is CASSFQGLAGQETQYF. The CDR3 DNA follows: TGCGCCAGCAGCTTCCAGGGACTAGCGGGGCAAGAGACCCAGTACTTC. The full variable domain, rest sourced from reference TRBV5-1 and TRBJ2-5, is KAGVTQTPRYLIKTRGQQVTLSCSPISGHRSVSWYQQTPGQGLQFLFEYFSETQRNKGNFPGRFSGRQFSNSRSEMNVSTLELGDSALYLCASSFQGLAGQETQYFGPGTRLLVL.

This clonotype was seen at least ten times. CDR3 bases: TGTGCCACCAGTGATCCGGTGGGGGAGGACGATACGCAGTATTTT. Translated: CATSDPVGEDDTQYF. This sequence joins TRBV24-1 and TRBJ2-3; TRBD2 might be the D (6 bases). This CDR3 is built from 15 residues. From germline, CDR1 is KGHDR and CDR2 SFDVKD. Trimming pared 3 bases from V and 6 bases from J, leaving 15 bases between.

This clonotype came up many times. The chain joins TRBV2 to TRBJ2-7, with D unresolved. Germline V gene data show CDR1 as SNHLY and CDR2 as FYNNEI. The CDR3 is made up of 15 amino acids. Between the trimmed V and J ends, which lost 2 bases and 3 bases, there was a span of 14 bases. CDR3 in amino acids: CASSEYGELLYEQYF. Written as DNA, the CDR3 is TGTGCCAGCAGTGAATATGGGGAACTACTCTACGAGCAGTACTTC.

This clonotype was found many times. The chain couples TRBV6-5 to TRBJ2-7, with TRBD2 matching 7 bases. CDR3 length: 14 residues. Germline loops: CDR1 MNHEY, CDR2 SVGAGI. V shed 6 bases and J 6 bases; nucleotides not matched to a gene: 11. As DNA, the CDR3 is TGTGCCAGCAGGGCGGGGGACCGTGCTCGCGAGCAGTACTTC. This translates into CASRAGDRAREQYF.

This clonotype was found a few times. This chain joins TRBV19 and TRBJ1-5; TRBD1 matches at 7 bases. The length of the CDR3 is 15 residues. Germline V gene lookup returns CDR1 LNHDA and CDR2 SQIVND (reference sequence). Trimming at V came to 4 bases and at J to 6 bases, leaving 9 bases not matched to a gene. In nucleotides, the CDR3 is TGTGCCAGTAGTAGTGCAGGGGGACTCCGTCAGCCCCAGCATTTT. This gives the protein CASSSAGGLRQPQHF. Combining the CDR3 with reference TRBV19 and TRBJ1-5 gives the whole variable domain DGGITQSPKYLFRKEGQNVTLSCEQNLNHDAMYWYRQDPGQGLRLIYYSQIVNDFQKGDIAEGYSVSREKKESFPLTVTSAQKNPTAFYLCASSSAGGLRQPQHFGDGTRLSIL.

This clonotype was seen more than once but under ten times. The chain recombines TRBV7-6 with TRBJ2-2; D is possibly TRBD2 (6 bases). Trimming removed 5 bases at V and 2 bases at J, with 9 bases between. CDR3 size: 14 residues. Germline values: CDR1 SGHVS, CDR2 FNYEAQ. Here the CDR3 DNA reads TGTGCCAGCAGCATGGAGGGAAACACCGGGGAGCTGTTTTTT. This codes for CASSMEGNTGELFF. The variable domain in full, completed from reference TRBV7-6 and TRBJ2-2, reads GAGVSQSPRYKVTKRGQDVALRCDPISGHVSLYWYRQALGQGPEFLTYFNYEAQQDKSGLPNDRFSAERPEGSISTLTIQRTEQRDSAMYRCASSMEGNTGELFFGEGSRLTVL.

This clonotype was seen at least ten times. This chain links TRBV29-1 with TRBJ2-2; D gene uncertain. The CDR3 is 14 residues long. Trimming removed 4 bases from V and 2 bases from J, with 11 bases in between. Germline V gene sequence: CDR1 SQVTM, CDR2 ANQGSEA. Written as DNA, the CDR3 is TGCAGCGTTGGGGTATGGGGAAACACCGGGGAGCTGTTTTTT. Amino acids: CSVGVWGNTGELFF.

The sample holds one count of this clonotype. V and J are TRBV20-1 and TRBJ2-7, with 12 bases identical to TRBD2. The germline gives CDR1 DFQATT, CDR2 SNEGSKA (reference sequence). The CDR3 is 14 residues long. The V and J ends lost 6 bases and 0 bases, in that order; junction bases with no gene match: 3. The CDR3: CSAGTSGFSYEQYF. The CDR3 DNA follows: TGCAGTGCAGGGACTAGCGGGTTCTCCTACGAGCAGTACTTC.

CDR3 DNA sequence: TGTGCCAGCAGCAACCCCACTAGCGGGGCCTACGAGCAGTACTTC. It is translated as CASSNPTSGAYEQYF. This chain links TRBV6-2 or TRBV6-3 with TRBJ2-7, with 10 bases that match TRBD2. This CDR3 spans 15 amino acids. Unmatched junction bases numbered 7, after V lost 6 bases and J lost 2 bases. Germline CDR1 reads MNHEY; CDR2 reads SVGEGT.

This clonotype was seen at least ten times. The chain has TRBV6-5 and TRBJ1-1; no firm D call. V was pared by 0 bases and J by 0 bases, with 8 bases between. This CDR3 contains 15 residues. From germline, CDR1 is MNHEY and CDR2 SVGAGI. CDR3 bases: TGTGCCAGCAGTTACTCGAGCAGTCTGAACACTGAAGCTTTCTTT. This translates into CASSYSSSLNTEAFF.

This clonotype was counted many times. The chain combines TRBV20-1 with TRBJ2-5; no definite D call. Trimming cost V 3 bases and J 2 bases, with 4 bases left between them. There are 11 residues in the CDR3. CDR1 and CDR2 from the germline V gene are DFQATT and SNEGSKA (reference sequence). CDR3 in amino acids: CSASAQETQYF. The CDR3 nucleotides read TGCAGTGCTAGCGCTCAAGAGACCCAGTACTTC.

A remark on this clonotype: The junction departs from germline at one end; a sequencing error may be responsible. The V call is TRBV12-3 or TRBV12-4, the J call TRBJ2-7, with 11 bases identical to TRBD2. The CDR3 covers 14 residues. The CDR3 nucleotides are TGTGCCAGCGGTACTAGCGGGGGACCCTACGAGCAGCACTTC. Amino acid sequence: CASGTSGGPYEQHF.

This clonotype was counted between two and nine times. The chain joins TRBV7-2 to TRBJ1-6; TRBD1 is a possible D gene (5 bases). CDR1 and CDR2 from the germline V gene are SGHTA and FQGNSA. Trimming took 3 bases from V and 3 from J, leaving 9 bases between them. The CDR3 consists of 15 residues. The DNA for the CDR3 is TGTGCCAGCAGCTTTGGACAAGTCTATAATTCACCCCTCCACTTT. It yields the protein CASSFGQVYNSPLHF.